The clone carrying this T cell receptor beta chain was seen a few times. The antigen is undetermined. This specimen comes from a study of Graves' ophthalmopathy and Graves' hyperthyroidism. Points from the study as a whole: Ophthalmopathy and stable hyperthyroidism were discriminated by a 13-signature model, with over 85% sensitivity and 81.08% specificity.

For repertoire sequencing, the TCR beta CDR3 regions were amplified from RNA transcripts. HTBI primers primed a first-round RT-PCR, and a second-round multiplex PCR followed. TCRdb redid the calling of the multiplex PCR reads with MiXCR, one entry per CDR3 protein. Here the sample spans about 740,000 distinct CDR3 sequences, about 44% being singletons. Pregnant or lactating patients and those with other autoimmune diseases or uncontrolled infections were excluded. The evidence that diagnosis relied on was clinical symptoms, serum thyroxine, TRAb, thyroid ultrasound and orbital computed tomography. The PBMCs were taken from less than 11 ml of fresh peripheral blood. The V gene's germline CDR1 is MNHNY and CDR2 SVGAGI (reference sequence). The CDR3 length is 12 residues. V dropped 4 bases and J dropped 8; count of bases not matched to a gene: 5.

The chain links TRBV6-6 to TRBJ2-7, with TRBD1 matching over 7 bases. The receptor was derived from an adult man with Graves' ophthalmopathy. Sequenced input: peripheral blood. The CDR3 bases are TGTGCCAGCAGTTTACGCAGGGGGAAGCAGTACTTC. This codes for CASSLRRGKQYF.